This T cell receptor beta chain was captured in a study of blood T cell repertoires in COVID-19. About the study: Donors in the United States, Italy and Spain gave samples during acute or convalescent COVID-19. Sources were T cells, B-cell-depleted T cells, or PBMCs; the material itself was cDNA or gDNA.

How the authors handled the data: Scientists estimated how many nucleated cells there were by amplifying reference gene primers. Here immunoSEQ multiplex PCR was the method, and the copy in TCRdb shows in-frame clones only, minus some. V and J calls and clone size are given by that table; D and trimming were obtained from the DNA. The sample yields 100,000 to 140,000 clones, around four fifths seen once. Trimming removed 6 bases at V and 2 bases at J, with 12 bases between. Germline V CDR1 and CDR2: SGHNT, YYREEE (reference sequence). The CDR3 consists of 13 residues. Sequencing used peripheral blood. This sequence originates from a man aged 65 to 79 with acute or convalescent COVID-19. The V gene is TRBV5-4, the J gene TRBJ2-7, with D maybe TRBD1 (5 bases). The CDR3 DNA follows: TGTGCCAGCAATCCGCAGGGTACCTACGAGCAGTACTTC. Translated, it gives CASNPQGTYEQYF.